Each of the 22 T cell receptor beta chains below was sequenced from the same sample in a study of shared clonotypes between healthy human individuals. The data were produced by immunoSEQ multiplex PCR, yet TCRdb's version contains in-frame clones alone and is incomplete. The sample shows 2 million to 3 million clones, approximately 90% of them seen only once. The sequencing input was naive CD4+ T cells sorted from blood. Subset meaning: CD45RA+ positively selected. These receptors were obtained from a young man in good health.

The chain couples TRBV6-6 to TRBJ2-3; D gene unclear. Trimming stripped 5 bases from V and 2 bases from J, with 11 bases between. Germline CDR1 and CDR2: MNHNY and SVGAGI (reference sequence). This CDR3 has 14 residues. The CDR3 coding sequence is TGTGCCAGCAGTCGGCCCGGGCCCACAGATACGCAGTATTTT. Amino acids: CASSRPGPTDTQYF.

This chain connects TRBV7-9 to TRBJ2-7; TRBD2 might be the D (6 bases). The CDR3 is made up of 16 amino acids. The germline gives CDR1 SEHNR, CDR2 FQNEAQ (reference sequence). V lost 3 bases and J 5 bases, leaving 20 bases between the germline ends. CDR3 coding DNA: TGTGCCAGCAGCTTTCCGCCTTTGGAGGGGTTCAACGAGCAGTACTTC. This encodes CASSFPPLEGFNEQYF.

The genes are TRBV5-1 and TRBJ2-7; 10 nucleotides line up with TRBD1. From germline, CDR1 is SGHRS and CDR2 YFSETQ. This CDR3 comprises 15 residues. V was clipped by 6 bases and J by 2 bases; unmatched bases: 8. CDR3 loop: CASTKGQGSAYEQYF. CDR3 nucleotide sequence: TGCGCCAGCACTAAGGGACAGGGGTCCGCCTACGAGCAGTACTTC.

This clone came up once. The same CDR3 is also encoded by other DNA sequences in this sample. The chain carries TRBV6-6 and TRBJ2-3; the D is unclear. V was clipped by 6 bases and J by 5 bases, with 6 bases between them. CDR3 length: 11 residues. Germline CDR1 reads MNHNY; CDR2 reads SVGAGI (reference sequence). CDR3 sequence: CASSLRDTQYF. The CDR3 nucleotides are TGTGCCAGCAGCCTGAGAGATACGCAGTATTTT.

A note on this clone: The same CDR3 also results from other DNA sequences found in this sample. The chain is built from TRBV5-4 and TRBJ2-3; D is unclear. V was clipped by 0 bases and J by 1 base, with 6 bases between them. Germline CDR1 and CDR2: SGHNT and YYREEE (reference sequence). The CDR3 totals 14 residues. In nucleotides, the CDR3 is TGTGCCAGCAGCTTGGTTTCGCGCACAGATACGCAGTATTTT. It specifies CASSLVSRTDTQYF.

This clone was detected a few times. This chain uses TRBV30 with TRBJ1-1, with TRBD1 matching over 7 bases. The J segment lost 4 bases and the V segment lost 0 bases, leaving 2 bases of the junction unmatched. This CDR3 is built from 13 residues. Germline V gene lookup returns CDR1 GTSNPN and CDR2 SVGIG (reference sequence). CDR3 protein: CAWSVWDSTEAFF. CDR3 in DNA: TGTGCCTGGAGTGTATGGGACAGCACTGAAGCTTTCTTT. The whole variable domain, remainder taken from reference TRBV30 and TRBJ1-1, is SQTIHQWPATLVQPVGSPLSLECTVEGTSNPNLYWYRQAAGRGLQLLFYSVGIGQISSEVPQNLSASRPQDRQFILSSKKLLLSDSGFYLCAWSVWDSTEAFFGQGTRLTVV.

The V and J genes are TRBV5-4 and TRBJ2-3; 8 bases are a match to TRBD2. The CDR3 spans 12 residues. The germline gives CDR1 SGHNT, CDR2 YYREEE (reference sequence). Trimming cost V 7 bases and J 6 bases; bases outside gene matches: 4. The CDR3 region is CASGVAGDTQYF. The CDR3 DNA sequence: TGTGCCAGCGGGGTAGCGGGGGATACGCAGTATTTT. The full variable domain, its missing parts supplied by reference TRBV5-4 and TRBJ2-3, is ETGVTQSPTHLIKTRGQQVTLRCSSQSGHNTVSWYQQALGQGPQFIFQYYREEENGRGNFPPRFSGLQFPNYSSELNVNALELDDSALYLCASGVAGDTQYFGPGTRLTVL.

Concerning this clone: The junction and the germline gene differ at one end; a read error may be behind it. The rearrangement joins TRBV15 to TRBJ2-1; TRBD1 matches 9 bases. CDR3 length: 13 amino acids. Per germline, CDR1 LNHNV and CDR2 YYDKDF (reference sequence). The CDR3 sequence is CATSRDRGDRAIF. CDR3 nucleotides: TGTGCCACCAGCAGAGATAGGGGGGACAGGGCCATCTTC.

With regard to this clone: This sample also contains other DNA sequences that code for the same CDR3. The chain's CDR3 is CASSLQGNTEAFF. The DNA for the CDR3 is TGTGCCAGCAGTTTACAGGGAAACACTGAAGCTTTCTTT. The rearrangement joins TRBV28 to TRBJ1-1; the D gene is possibly TRBD1 (5 bases). The germline V and J ends were trimmed by 2 bases and 2 bases, with 6 bases remaining between them. CDR1 and CDR2 (germline): MDHEN, SYDVKM. The CDR3 runs 13 residues.

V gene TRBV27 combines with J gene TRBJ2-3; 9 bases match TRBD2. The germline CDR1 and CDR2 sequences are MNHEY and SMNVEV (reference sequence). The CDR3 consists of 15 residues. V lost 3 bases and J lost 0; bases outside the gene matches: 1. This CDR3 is CASSLAGGSTDTQYF. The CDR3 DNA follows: TGTGCCAGCAGTTTGGCGGGGGGGAGCACAGATACGCAGTATTTT.

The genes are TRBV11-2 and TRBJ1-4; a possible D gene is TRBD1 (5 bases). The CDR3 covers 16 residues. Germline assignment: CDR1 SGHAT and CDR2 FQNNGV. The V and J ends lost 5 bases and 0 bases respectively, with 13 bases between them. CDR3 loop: CASSPLGRATNEKLFF. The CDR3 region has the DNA TGTGCCAGCAGCCCCCTGGGACGGGCAACTAATGAAAAACTGTTTTTT.

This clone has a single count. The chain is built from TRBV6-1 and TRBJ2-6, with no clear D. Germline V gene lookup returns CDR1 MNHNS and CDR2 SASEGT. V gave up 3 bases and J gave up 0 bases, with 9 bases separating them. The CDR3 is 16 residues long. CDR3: CASSERRNSGANVLTF. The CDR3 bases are TGTGCCAGCAGTGAGAGGAGAAACTCTGGGGCCAACGTCCTGACTTTC.

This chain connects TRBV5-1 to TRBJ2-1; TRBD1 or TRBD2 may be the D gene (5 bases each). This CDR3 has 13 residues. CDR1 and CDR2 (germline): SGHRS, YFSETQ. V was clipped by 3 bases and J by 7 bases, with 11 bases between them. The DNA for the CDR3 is TGCGCCAGCAGCTGGGCTGGGGGAAATGAGCAGTTCTTC. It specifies CASSWAGGNEQFF.

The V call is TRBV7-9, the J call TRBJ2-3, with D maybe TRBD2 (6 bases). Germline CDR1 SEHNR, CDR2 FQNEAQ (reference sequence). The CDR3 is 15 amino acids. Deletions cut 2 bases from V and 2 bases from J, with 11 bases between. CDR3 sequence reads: CASSLRDSFTDTQYF. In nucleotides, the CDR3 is TGTGCCAGCAGCTTACGGGACTCCTTCACAGATACGCAGTATTTT.

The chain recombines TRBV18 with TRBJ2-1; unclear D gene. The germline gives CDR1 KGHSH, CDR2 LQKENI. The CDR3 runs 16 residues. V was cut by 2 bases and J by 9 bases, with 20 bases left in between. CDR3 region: CASSPATSLKDGEQFF. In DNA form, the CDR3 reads TGTGCCAGCTCACCAGCGACTTCCCTAAAGGACGGTGAGCAGTTCTTC.

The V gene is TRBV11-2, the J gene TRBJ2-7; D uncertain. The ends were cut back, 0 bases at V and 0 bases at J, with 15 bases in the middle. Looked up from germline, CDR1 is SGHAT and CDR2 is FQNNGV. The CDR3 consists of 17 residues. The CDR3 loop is CASSLDGPGASSYEQYF. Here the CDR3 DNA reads TGTGCCAGCAGCTTAGACGGGCCAGGTGCCAGCTCCTACGAGCAGTACTTC.

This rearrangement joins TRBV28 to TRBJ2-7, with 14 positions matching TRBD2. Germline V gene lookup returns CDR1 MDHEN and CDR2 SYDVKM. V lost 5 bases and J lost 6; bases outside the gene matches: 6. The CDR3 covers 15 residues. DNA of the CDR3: TGTGCCAGCAGTCCTCGACTAGCGGGGGGGGGCGAGCAGTACTTC. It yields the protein CASSPRLAGGGEQYF.

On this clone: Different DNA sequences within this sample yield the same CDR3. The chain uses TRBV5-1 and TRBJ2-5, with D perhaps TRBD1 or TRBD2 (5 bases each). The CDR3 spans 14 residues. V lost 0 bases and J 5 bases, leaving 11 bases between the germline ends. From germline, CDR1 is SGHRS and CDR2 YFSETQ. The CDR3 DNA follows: TGCGCCAGCAGCTTGGGAGGTGAGGGGGAGACCCAGTACTTC. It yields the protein CASSLGGEGETQYF. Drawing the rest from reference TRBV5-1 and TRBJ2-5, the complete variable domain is KAGVTQTPRYLIKTRGQQVTLSCSPISGHRSVSWYQQTPGQGLQFLFEYFSETQRNKGNFPGRFSGRQFSNSRSEMNVSTLELGDSALYLCASSLGGEGETQYFGPGTRLLVL.

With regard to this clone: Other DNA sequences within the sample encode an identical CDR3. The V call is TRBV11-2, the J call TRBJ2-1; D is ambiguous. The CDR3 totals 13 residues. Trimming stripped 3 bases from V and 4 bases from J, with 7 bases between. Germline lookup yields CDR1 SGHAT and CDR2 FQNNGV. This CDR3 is CASSLDGYNEQFF. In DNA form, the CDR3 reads TGTGCCAGCAGCTTGGATGGGTACAATGAGCAGTTCTTC.

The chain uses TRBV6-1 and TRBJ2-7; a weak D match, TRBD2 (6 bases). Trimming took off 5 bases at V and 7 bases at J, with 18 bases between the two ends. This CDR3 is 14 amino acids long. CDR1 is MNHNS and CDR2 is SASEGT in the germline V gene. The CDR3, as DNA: TGTGCCAGCAGTTTGGCCGGGACTGCCCGAGAGCAGTACTTC. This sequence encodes CASSLAGTAREQYF.

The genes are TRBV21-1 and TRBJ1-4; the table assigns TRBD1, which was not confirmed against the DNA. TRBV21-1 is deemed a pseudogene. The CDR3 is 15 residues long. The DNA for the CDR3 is TGTGCCAGCAGCCCCTGGGGACAGATCAATGAAAAACTGTTTTTT. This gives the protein CASSPWGQINEKLFF.

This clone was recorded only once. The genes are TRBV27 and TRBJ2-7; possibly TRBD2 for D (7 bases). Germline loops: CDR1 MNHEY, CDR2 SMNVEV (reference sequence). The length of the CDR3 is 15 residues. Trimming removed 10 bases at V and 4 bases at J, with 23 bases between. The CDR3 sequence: CATRGLGGPPYEQYF. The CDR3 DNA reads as TGTGCCACCAGGGGACTCGGGGGGCCGCCGTACGAGCAGTACTTC.